Included here is one T cell receptor beta chain sequence, with context. The source of the sample is a study of blood T cell repertoires in COVID-19. For the study at large: There were acute and convalescent COVID-19 samples, and they came from the United States, Italy and Spain. From T cells, B-cell-depleted T cells, or PBMCs came the material, which was cDNA or gDNA.

Germline V CDR1 and CDR2: SGHRS, YFSETQ. The CDR3 is 14 residues long. Trimming stripped 4 bases from V and 2 bases from J, with 13 bases between. In the authors' methods: Nucleated cell counts were estimated from reference gene primer amplification. Sequencing used immunoSEQ multiplex PCR; TCRdb keeps in-frame clones, though not all of them. V and J calls and clone size are given by that table; D and trimming were obtained from the DNA. This table holds roughly 69,000 clones, around 80% found once. One Seattle source followed patients from active infection through their disease course. The V gene is TRBV5-1, the J gene TRBJ2-7, with D hard to call. The sequencing sample was made of peripheral blood. This TCR came from a man aged 60 to 69 with COVID-19, enrolled during active disease. CDR3 coding DNA: TGCGCCAGCAGCGGGCTGACGGAAGCCTACGAGCAGTACTTC. Translating it yields CASSGLTEAYEQYF.